This T cell receptor beta chain was found in a study of cytomegalovirus exposure and HLA in healthy donors. The PCR had 60 Vbeta and 13 Jbeta primers. Data came from immunoSEQ multiplex PCR; TCRdb stores just in-frame clones and leaves some out. In the table there are 100,000 to 150,000 clones, 75% to 85% of which are singletons. Germline V gene data show CDR1 as SGHDT and CDR2 as YYEEEE. Trimming stripped 0 bases from V and 4 bases from J, with 11 bases between. The CDR3 has 14 amino acids. Broader study findings: TCR beta chains numbering some 160 were designated cytomegalovirus-associated. According to an earlier analysis, most TCR beta V segments yielded productive rearrangements about 87% or about 30% of the time.

Regarding this clone: Its antigen remains unidentified.

The material sequenced was PBMCs. The receptor's source is a man aged 25-45 years in good health and CMV-seropositive. The chain links TRBV5-6 to TRBJ2-7; a weak D match, TRBD1 (6 bases). The CDR3 sequence: CASSLDGGRYEQYF. The CDR3 DNA follows: TGTGCCAGCAGCTTGGATGGGGGCCGGTACGAGCAGTACTTC.